This TCR beta chain was sequenced during a study of T cell repertoires in cytomegalovirus infection. Overall study context: Signatures in public TCR beta sequences pointed to both CMV infection and matching HLA type.

Study-level findings and limits: Pooled public TCR beta family frequency picked out CMV carriers with the relevant HLA.

Notes on this clonotype: Antigen specificity is unknown.

CDR1 is MGHRA and CDR2 is YSYEKL in the germline V gene. The CDR3 spans 14 residues. V was cut by 1 base and J by 5 bases, with 12 bases left in between. TCRdb reanalysed the reads using MiXCR and keeps one entry per CDR3 protein. The table has some 940,000 distinct CDR3 sequences, roughly 30% seen once. The genes are TRBV4-1 and TRBJ2-7; the D is unclear. This sample comprised cultured CD8+ T cells from PBMCs, obtained from culture after CMV antigen stimulation. The receptor comes from a human donor in good health (CMV status not recorded). Some clones in this sample may be carry-over from other donors' samples. In DNA form, the CDR3 reads TGCGCCAGCAGCCAAGGGGATAGCTACCACGAGCAGTACTTC. Amino acid sequence: CASSQGDSYHEQYF.